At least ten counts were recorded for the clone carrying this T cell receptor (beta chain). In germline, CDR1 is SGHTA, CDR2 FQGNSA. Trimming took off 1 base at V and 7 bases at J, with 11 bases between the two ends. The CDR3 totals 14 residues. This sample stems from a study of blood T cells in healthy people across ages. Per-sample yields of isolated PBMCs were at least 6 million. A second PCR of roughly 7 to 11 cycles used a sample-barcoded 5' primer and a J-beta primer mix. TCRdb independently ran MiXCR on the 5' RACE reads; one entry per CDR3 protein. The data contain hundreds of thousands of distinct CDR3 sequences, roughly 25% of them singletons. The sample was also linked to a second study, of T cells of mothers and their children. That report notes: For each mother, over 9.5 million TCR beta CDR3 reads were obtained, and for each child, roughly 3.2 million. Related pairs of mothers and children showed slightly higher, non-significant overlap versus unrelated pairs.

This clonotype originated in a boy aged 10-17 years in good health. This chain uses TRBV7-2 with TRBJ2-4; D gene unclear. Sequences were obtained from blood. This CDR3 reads CASSLDGSANIQYF. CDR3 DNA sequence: TGTGCCAGCAGCTTAGACGGTAGTGCGAACATTCAGTACTTC.